Listed below are T cell receptor beta chains from one sample, sequenced in a study of cytomegalovirus exposure and HLA in healthy donors. Using immunoSEQ multiplex PCR, the repertoire was profiled, and TCRdb retains in-frame clones only, with some absent. The table records 100,000 to 150,000 clones, about 61% of them present only once. Sample: PBMCs. Every receptor here comes from a woman between 40 and 55 years old in good health and CMV-seronegative. Both conserved end residues are part of each CDR3. Fields, in order: V gene, J gene, CDR3 protein.

V gene: TRBV9
J gene: TRBJ2-5
CDR3 protein: CASSVTSGQETQYF

V gene: TRBV28
J gene: TRBJ2-7
CDR3 protein: CASGQGIPYEQYF

V gene: TRBV30
J gene: TRBJ2-2
CDR3 protein: CAWRRTGELFF

V gene: TRBV4-1
J gene: TRBJ1-2
CDR3 protein: CASSPGTGFYGYTF

V gene: TRBV4-2
J gene: TRBJ1-2
CDR3 protein: CASSGQGNYGYTF

V gene: TRBV9
J gene: TRBJ1-2
CDR3 protein: CASSAGDRRSYGYTF

V gene: TRBV4-1
J gene: TRBJ2-7
CDR3 protein: CASSQELGVRRTLF

V gene: TRBV4-2
J gene: TRBJ2-1
CDR3 protein: CASSQGSGRDEQFF

V gene: TRBV2
J gene: TRBJ2-2
CDR3 protein: CASSEGGFNTGELFF

V gene: TRBV9
J gene: TRBJ2-7
CDR3 protein: CASSVGGGKAYEQYF

V gene: TRBV21-1
J gene: TRBJ1-1
CDR3 protein: CASSSPTLWDNSTEAFF

V gene: TRBV5-6
J gene: TRBJ2-1
CDR3 protein: CASSLRLAGINEQFF

V gene: TRBV18
J gene: TRBJ2-5
CDR3 protein: CASSPSQETQYF

V gene: TRBV7-2
J gene: TRBJ1-1
CDR3 protein: CASSQQGATEAFF

V gene: TRBV19
J gene: TRBJ2-2
CDR3 protein: CASGPGGSTGELFF

V gene: TRBV7-3
J gene: TRBJ2-2
CDR3 protein: CASSLTSPLRGDHTGELFF

V gene: TRBV4-1
J gene: TRBJ1-2
CDR3 protein: CASSQVGGTPYGYTF

V gene: TRBV5-5
J gene: TRBJ2-6
CDR3 protein: CASSLGVGTGGTGANVLTF

V gene: TRBV5-8
J gene: TRBJ1-2
CDR3 protein: CASSPTGQVLDYGYTF

V gene: TRBV10-3
J gene: TRBJ1-2
CDR3 protein: CAISDEINYGYTF

V gene: TRBV28
J gene: TRBJ2-7
CDR3 protein: CATRGIANFNGYEQYF

V gene: TRBV7-2
J gene: TRBJ1-5
CDR3 protein: CASSLDCREGRTQHF

V gene: TRBV14
J gene: TRBJ2-5
CDR3 protein: CASSQVEVLQETQYF

V gene: TRBV7-3
J gene: TRBJ2-3
CDR3 protein: CASSPRRGGSTDTQYF

V gene: TRBV27
J gene: TRBJ2-7
CDR3 protein: CASRMGQRYEQYF

V gene: TRBV29-1
J gene: TRBJ2-3
CDR3 protein: CSVGNTGKADTQYF

V gene: TRBV18
J gene: TRBJ1-3
CDR3 protein: CASSPALLNRAGNTIYF

V gene: TRBV30
J gene: TRBJ2-7
CDR3 protein: CAWSGDRAYEQYF

V gene: TRBV7-2
J gene: TRBJ2-3
CDR3 protein: CASSPSGGPDTQYF

V gene: TRBV2
J gene: TRBJ1-2
CDR3 protein: CASGDSFYGYTF

V gene: TRBV19
J gene: TRBJ1-2
CDR3 protein: CASSQTGLYTF